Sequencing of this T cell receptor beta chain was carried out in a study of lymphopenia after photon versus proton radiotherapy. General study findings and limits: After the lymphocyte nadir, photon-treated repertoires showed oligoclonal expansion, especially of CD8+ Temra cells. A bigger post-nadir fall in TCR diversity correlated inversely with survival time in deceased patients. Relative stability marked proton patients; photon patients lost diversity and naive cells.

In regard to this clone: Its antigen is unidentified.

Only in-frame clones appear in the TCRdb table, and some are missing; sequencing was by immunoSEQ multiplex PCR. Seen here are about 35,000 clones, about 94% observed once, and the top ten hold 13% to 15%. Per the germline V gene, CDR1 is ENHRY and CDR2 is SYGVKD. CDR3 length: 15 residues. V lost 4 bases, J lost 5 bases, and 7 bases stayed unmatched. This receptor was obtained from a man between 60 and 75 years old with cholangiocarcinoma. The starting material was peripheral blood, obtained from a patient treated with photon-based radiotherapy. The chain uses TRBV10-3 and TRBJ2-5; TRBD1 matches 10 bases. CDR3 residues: CAISARQGAGETQYF. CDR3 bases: TGTGCCATCAGTGCGCGACAGGGGGCTGGCGAGACCCAGTACTTC.